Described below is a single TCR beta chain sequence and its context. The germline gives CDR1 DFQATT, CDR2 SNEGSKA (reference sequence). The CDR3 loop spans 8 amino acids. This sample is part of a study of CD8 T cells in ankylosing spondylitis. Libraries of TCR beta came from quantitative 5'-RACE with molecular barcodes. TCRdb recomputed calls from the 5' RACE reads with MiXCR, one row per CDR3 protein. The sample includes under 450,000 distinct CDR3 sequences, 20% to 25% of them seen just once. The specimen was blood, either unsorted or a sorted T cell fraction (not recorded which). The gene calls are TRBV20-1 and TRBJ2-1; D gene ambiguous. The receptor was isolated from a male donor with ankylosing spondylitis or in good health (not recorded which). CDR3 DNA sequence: TGCGGCCGTCGTGAGCAGTTCTTC. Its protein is CGRREQFF.